This TCR beta chain stems from a study of beta chain features in type 1 diabetes. Concerning this clone itself: Its antigen is not known.

Study-wide results and limits: Significant though moderate, a shortening of TCRB CDR3s appeared in all four CD4+ subsets of Type 1 diabetes patients. Within the patient group, naive, central memory and Treg TCRB repertoires appeared more similar to each other than within healthy donors.

Every bit of the isolated RNA underwent reverse transcription, so sequencing read expressed TCRB transcripts. Data came from immunoSEQ multiplex PCR; TCRdb stores just in-frame clones and leaves some out. The table records around 600,000 clones, around an eighth of them present only once. The clonotype originates from a man aged 30 to 45 with type 1 diabetes. The specimen was naive CD4+ T cells from blood.

DNA for the CDR3: TGTGCCAGCAGCAGCCAGCGGAACTATGGCTACACCTTC. As protein: CASSSQRNYGYTF. The chain combines TRBV14 with TRBJ1-2, with D hard to call. Germline V CDR1 and CDR2: SGHDN, FVKESK. The CDR3 runs 13 residues. Trimming cost V 5 bases and J 2 bases, with 9 bases left between them. Drawing the rest from reference TRBV14 and TRBJ1-2, the complete variable domain is EAGVTQFPSHSVIEKGQTVTLRCDPISGHDNLYWYRRVMGKEIKFLLHFVKESKQDESGMPNNRFLAERTGGTYSTLKVQPAELEDSGVYFCASSSQRNYGYTFGSGTRLTVV.